This TCR beta chain was documented in a study of cytomegalovirus exposure and HLA in healthy donors (dated by TCRdb to the late 2010s). Background on the whole study: In an earlier analysis of about 560 of the donors, roughly 300 Gb of sequence data and 100 million or so unique TCR beta sequences from 180 million or so T cells were reported. In a later analysis, previously published TCR beta repertoires from hundreds of donors were re-analyzed and high-resolution HLA genotyping was added so that TCR occurrence patterns could be studied. Among the roughly 430 genotyped donors, 81% belonged to the genetic ancestry cluster associated with self-reported Caucasian donors. The T cell repertoires of around 670 subjects were profiled by immunosequencing and related to cytomegalovirus serostatus. In the later analysis, no new phenotypic data were used to find candidate immune exposures; instead, reliance was placed on TCR beta sequences and their occurrence across donors. Because of strong linkage in the cohort, four or five DR-DQ haplotypes were treated as single units for association and clustering. The number of donors typed differed by locus, with roughly 620-630 for A, B, C, DRB1 and DQB1, 522 for DQA1, 600 to 610 for DPA1, and some 470 for DPB1. Alongside the repertoire data, information on donor age, sex, ethnicity and CMV serostatus was compiled. Every discovery cohort repertoire had been produced on one sequencing platform. HLA typing included class I and class II loci at four-digit resolution. A later genetic analysis took genome-wide SNP genotypes for about three fifths of the roughly 670 donors and used that subset as a discovery cohort. The study was designed to test whether signatures of past pathogen exposure could be identified by cataloging public T cell receptors. High-throughput TCR immunosequencing, statistical association of individual TCRs with disease status, and machine learning were combined to predict cytomegalovirus infection status. On average, 235,054 unique TCR beta nucleotide sequences were sequenced per donor among fewer than 500 genotyped donors of the cohort, with about 19% of those sequences being non-productive. In addition to the first cohort of around 670 subjects, a separate validation cohort of under 150 different subjects was used. An early release that covered some 630 HLA-typed donors contained about 300 gigabases of sequencing data and tens of millions of unique TCR sequences. An earlier analysis of 587 of the donors used high-throughput TCR beta sequencing to judge whether each TCR beta V gene segment behaved as functional or pseudogenic. Results the study describes overall, beyond this receptor: A later analysis associated roughly 17,000 TCR beta sequences with specific HLA alleles at a false discovery rate of 0.05. In both the original and validation cohorts, the classifier was reported to diagnose cytomegalovirus status with high specificity and sensitivity. A later analysis found that most CMV-associated TCR beta chains appeared HLA-restricted, with HLA associations seemingly driven largely by CMV exposure. A further reported finding was that TCR beta sequences accurately predicted the HLA-A and HLA-B alleles for most subjects in the first cohort. Over 15 rarely observed V segments, including chromosome 9 orphons, were excluded from the earlier analysis of about 610 of the donors because counts were too low. A cluster of highly shared sequence variants was judged likely to be a technical artifact of the sequencing pipeline. The 87-base-pair reads could not distinguish some IMGT-functional V segments, including TRBV6-2 and TRBV6-3, so those segments were excluded. In a later analysis, several top co-occurrence clusters were reported to appear linked to parvovirus B19, influenza, CMV and Epstein-Barr virus. According to a later analysis, TCR association rates differed among HLA loci, with DRB1 alleles showing the most associated TCRs and HLA-C alleles showing the fewest. A later genetic analysis reported fewer N-insertions in productive TCRs among donors in an Asian-associated ancestry cluster than the approximately 700-donor mean. Correlated functional status among segregating V segments might be attributable to linkage disequilibrium, but an unknown experimental factor could not be ruled out. The only immune exposure information available for the cohort was CMV serostatus. Strong co-occurrence of HLA alleles, especially DR and DQ, made assigning TCR associations to individual alleles difficult. Presence/absence analyses assumed roughly uniform sequencing depth across donors, an assumption that may not hold. In an earlier analysis of 587 of the donors, most TCR beta V segments appeared in productive rearrangements about 87% or about 30% of the time, broadly matching IMGT annotations. Compared with equally common non-associated chains, HLA-associated TCR beta chains in a later analysis were more clonally expanded and had lower generation probabilities. The cohort was sequenced for TCR beta chains only, and without alpha or paired-chain data the features that could be detected were limited. Across donors, most TCR sequences were observed very rarely, whereas some public TCRs were present in many individuals. In vitro tests confirmed that a few of the cytomegalovirus-associated TCR beta chains recognize cytomegalovirus antigens. A total of 150 to 200 TCR beta chains were listed by the study as associated with cytomegalovirus. It was suggested by the authors that the approach could potentially be generalized to other disease states and immunological phenotypes. Because some donors lacked HLA typing at each locus, the association tests relied only on the typed subset. In a later genetic analysis, a missense DCLRE1C variant was associated with V-gene and J-gene trimming of TCR beta chains, and the association was replicated in an independent cohort.

In total, 630 or so healthy bone marrow donors made up the cohort. At the time of sampling, every cohort member was nominally healthy, though immune exposures that went unrecorded were likely present. The donor tested CMV seropositive, placing the donor among the 290 or so seropositive members of the cohort. Each donor provided a peripheral blood sample, and peripheral blood mononuclear cells were used for TCR beta sequencing. Genomic DNA extraction from the blood cell samples was performed with the Qiagen DNeasy Blood Extraction Kit. Remarks on this clone: There is no known antigen for this receptor. Base qualities are not at hand, and no much larger clone is one base apart.

CDR1 MDHEN and CDR2 SYDVKM are derived from the germline V gene. V and J are truncated by 7 bases and 1 base respectively, leaving an intervening sequence of 11 bases. The CDR3 runs 13 amino acids, cysteine and phenylalanine included. Just CDR3 DNA is preserved here, 39 bases in frame from base 1. The library was made by the immunoSEQ multiplex PCR assay. For the multiplex PCR, a mixture combining 60 forward primers for TCR Vbeta segments and 13 reverse primers for TCR Jbeta segments was used. The CDR3 region of rearranged TCR beta genes was amplified from genomic DNA by a multiplex PCR assay. The amplified TCR beta libraries were sequenced on the Illumina HiSeq System as 87-base-pair reads. The authors processed their data as follows. In a later analysis, some 80 million unique TCR beta chains were counted across the 650 to 700 repertoires, and about 9.9 million of these chains were shared by at least two donors. To remove PCR and sequencing errors, raw reads were error-corrected and collapsed into unique sequences using a nearest-neighbor algorithm that merged closely related sequences. To assign V, D and J gene segments, CDR3 sequences were aligned to IMGT reference sequences. For a sequence to be retained, at least a six-nucleotide match to both a V gene segment and a J gene segment was required. A rearrangement counted as productive if the CDR3 had no stop codons and remained in frame with V and J, and every other rearrangement counted as non-productive. Following IMGT convention, CDR3 was defined as the stretch from the second conserved V-encoded cysteine to the conserved J-encoded phenylalanine. The earlier analysis of some 550 of the donors excluded any sequence lacking an unambiguous match to a single V gene segment. In an earlier analysis of 587 of the donors, a V segment was called functional when productive rearrangements were above 56.7%, and segregating when the standard deviation between donors exceeded 5%. A statistical classification framework was developed to diagnose cytomegalovirus status using the catalog of TCR beta chain sequences. In a later analysis, V and J genes were assigned by comparing TCR nucleotide sequences against IMGT/GENE-DB human TR gene sequences. A later analysis assigned CDR3 sequences and most-parsimonious VDJ recombination scenarios with the TCRdist pipeline. In a later analysis, every TCR beta chain was defined by the combination of its CDR3 amino acid sequence and its V-gene family, and reads without a unique V-gene family were dropped. A later analysis removed 450 to 600 highly shared, low-generation-probability nucleotide sequences to deal with suspected cross-contamination and a sequencing artifact. In a later analysis, a clonal expansion index was calculated for each public chain from normalized within-repertoire ranks of inferred template counts. In a later analysis, generation probabilities were computed using a VDJ recombination model fitted to out-of-frame rearrangements, and the results were checked against IGoR. In a later analysis, TCR-TCR, TCR-HLA and TCR-CMV co-occurrence was scored with hypergeometric tests, and a repertoire-size bias correction was applied to TCR pairs. In a later analysis, false discovery rates were estimated by permuting HLA or CMV assignments 20 times. In a later analysis, co-occurring TCRs were grouped using DBSCAN, and TCRdist sequence similarity was added for clustering within HLA-allele-positive subsets. Repertoires with fewer than 30,000 or more than 120,000 public chains, plus five repertoires with anomalous nucleotide sharing, were excluded from co-occurrence clustering. The source is immuneACCESS, and TCRdb retained only in-frame sequences with V and J called. Part of the clones is not carried over; for the studies checked, unresolved V genes explain less than half of this, and the remainder is unexplained. V and J calls and clone size come straight from that table; D and trimming were deduced from the DNA. Across this sample there are around 130,000 clones, with roughly 70% seen only once. More than 6% of the sample is held by the ten biggest clonotypes.

The rearranged chain carries TRBV28 and TRBJ2-7, with TRBD2 as a weak D call on 6 bases. The receptor was isolated from a middle-aged man in good health and CMV-seropositive. The sequenced sample was PBMCs. In nucleotides, the sequence is TGTGCCAGCATGTTGGACTATTCCTACGAGCAGTACTTC. Translated, it reads CASMLDYSYEQYF.